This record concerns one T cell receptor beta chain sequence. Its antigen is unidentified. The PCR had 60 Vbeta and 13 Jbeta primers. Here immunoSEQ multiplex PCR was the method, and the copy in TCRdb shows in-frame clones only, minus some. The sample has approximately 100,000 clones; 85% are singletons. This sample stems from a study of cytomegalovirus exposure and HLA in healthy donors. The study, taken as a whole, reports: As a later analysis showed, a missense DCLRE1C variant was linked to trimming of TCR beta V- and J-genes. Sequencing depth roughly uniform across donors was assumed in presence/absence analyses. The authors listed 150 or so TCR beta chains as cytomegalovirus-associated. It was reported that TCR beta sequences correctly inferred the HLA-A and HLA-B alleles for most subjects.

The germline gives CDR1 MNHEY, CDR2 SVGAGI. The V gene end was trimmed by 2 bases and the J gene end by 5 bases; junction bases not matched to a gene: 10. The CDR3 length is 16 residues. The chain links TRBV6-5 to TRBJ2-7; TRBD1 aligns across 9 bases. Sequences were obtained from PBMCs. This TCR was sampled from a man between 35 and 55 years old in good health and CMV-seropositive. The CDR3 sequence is CASSYVPGQGADEQYF. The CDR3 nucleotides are TGTGCCAGCAGTTACGTTCCGGGACAGGGAGCAGACGAGCAGTACTTC.